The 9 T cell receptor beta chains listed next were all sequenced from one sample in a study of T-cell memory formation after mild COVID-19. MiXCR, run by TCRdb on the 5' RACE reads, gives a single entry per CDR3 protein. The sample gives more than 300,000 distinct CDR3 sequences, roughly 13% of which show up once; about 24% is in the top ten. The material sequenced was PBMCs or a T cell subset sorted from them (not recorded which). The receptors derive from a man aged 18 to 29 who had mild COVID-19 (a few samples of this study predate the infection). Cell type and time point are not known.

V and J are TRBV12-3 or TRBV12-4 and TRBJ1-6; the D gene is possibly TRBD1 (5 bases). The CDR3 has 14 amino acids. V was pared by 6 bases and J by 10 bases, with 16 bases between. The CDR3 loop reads CASSPRGWGSPLHF. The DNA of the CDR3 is TGTGCCAGCAGCCCAAGGGGTTGGGGCTCACCCCTCCACTTT.

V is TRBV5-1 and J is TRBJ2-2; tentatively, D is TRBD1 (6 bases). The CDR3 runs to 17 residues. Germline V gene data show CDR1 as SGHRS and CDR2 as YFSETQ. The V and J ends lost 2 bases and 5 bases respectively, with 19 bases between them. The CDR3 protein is CASSLISGAQGTGELFF. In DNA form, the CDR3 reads TGCGCCAGCAGCTTAATTTCAGGGGCCCAGGGGACCGGGGAGCTGTTTTTT.

This CDR3 is CSARDPRAYGYTF. CDR3 sequence (DNA): TGCAGTGCTAGAGACCCAAGGGCCTATGGCTACACCTTC. The chain carries TRBV20-1 and TRBJ1-2, with D unclear. This CDR3 is built from 13 residues. Germline V gene data show CDR1 as DFQATT and CDR2 as SNEGSKA (reference sequence). Trimming left V 0 bases short and J 4 bases short, with 9 bases between.

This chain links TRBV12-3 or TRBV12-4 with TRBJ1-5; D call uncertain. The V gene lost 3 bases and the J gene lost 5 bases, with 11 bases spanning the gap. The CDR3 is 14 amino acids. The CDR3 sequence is CASSFLGGDQPQHF. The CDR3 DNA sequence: TGTGCCAGCAGTTTTTTGGGTGGAGATCAGCCCCAGCATTTT.

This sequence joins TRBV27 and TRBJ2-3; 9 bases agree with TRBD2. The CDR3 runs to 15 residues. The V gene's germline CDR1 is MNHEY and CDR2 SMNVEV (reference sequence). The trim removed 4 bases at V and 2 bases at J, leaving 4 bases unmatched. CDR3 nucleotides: TGTGCCAGCAGTTCAGGGACTAGCTTCACAGATACGCAGTATTTT. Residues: CASSSGTSFTDTQYF.

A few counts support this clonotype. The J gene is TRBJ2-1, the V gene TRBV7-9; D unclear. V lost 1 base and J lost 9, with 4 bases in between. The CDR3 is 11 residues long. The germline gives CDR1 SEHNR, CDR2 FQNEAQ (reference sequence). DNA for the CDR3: TGTGCCAGCAGCTTAGAGACTGAGCAGTTCTTC. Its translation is CASSLETEQFF. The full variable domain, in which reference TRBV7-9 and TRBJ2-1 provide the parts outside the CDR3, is DTGVSQNPRHKITKRGQNVTFRCDPISEHNRLYWYRQTLGQGPEFLTYFQNEAQLEKSRLLSDRFSAERPKGSFSTLEIQRTEQGDSAMYLCASSLETEQFFGPGTRLTVL.

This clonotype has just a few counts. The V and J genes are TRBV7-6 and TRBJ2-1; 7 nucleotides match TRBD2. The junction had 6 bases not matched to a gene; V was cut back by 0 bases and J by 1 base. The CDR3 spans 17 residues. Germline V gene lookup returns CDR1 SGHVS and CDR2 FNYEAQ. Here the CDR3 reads CASSLALWRGSYNEQFF. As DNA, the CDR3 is TGTGCCAGCAGCTTAGCCCTATGGCGGGGGTCCTACAATGAGCAGTTCTTC.

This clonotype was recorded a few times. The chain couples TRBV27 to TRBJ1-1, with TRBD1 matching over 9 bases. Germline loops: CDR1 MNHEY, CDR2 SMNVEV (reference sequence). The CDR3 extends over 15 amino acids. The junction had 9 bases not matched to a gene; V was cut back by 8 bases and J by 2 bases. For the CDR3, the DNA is TGTGCCAGCCATGGGGGAACAGGGGGCAACACTGAAGCTTTCTTT. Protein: CASHGGTGGNTEAFF.

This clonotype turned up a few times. CDR3 sequence: CSALQPHHTEAFF. CDR3 bases: TGCAGTGCTCTACAACCACACCACACTGAAGCTTTCTTT. The rearrangement links TRBV20-1 to TRBJ1-1; D not certain. Germline V gene lookup returns CDR1 DFQATT and CDR2 SNEGSKA (reference sequence). Trimming shortened V by 5 bases and J by 3 bases, and 13 bases separated the two germline ends. The length of the CDR3 is 13 residues.